The next 27 T cell receptor beta chains were all read from a single sample in a study of T cell responses to AZD1222 COVID-19 vaccine. The protocol was immunoSEQ multiplex PCR, while the TCRdb copy is restricted to in-frame clones and leaves out a portion. The table lists roughly 150,000 clones, about 90% of them singletons, with 1.6% in the top ten. Specimen: peripheral blood, collected 28 days after the second AZD1222 dose. The receptors were sampled from an adult who received the AZD1222 COVID-19 vaccine.

V usage is TRBV18 and J usage is TRBJ1-5; D not resolved. V lost 0 bases and J lost 9, with 12 bases in between. The CDR3 totals 14 residues. Germline V gene lookup returns CDR1 KGHSH and CDR2 LQKENI. CDR3 sequence reads: CASSPPGAAGPQHF. The CDR3 DNA follows: TGTGCCAGCTCACCACCGGGAGCCGCCGGGCCCCAGCATTTT.

The chain joins TRBV6-5 to TRBJ1-2, with D perhaps matching TRBD1 (5 bases). The V gene lost 4 bases and the J gene lost 8 bases, with 17 bases spanning the gap. The CDR3 is made up of 14 amino acids. CDR1 is MNHEY, CDR2 SVGAGI, per germline. The CDR3 protein is CASSSTGGVRGYTF. CDR3 nucleotides: TGTGCCAGCAGTTCTACTGGGGGGGTAAGGGGCTACACCTTC.

The chain combines TRBV5-1 with TRBJ2-2, with 11 bases that match TRBD2. In germline, CDR1 is SGHRS, CDR2 YFSETQ. V shed 6 bases, J shed 7 bases, and the junction held 5 bases outside the gene matches. The CDR3 runs to 14 residues. The CDR3 here is CASKGLAVGGELFF. CDR3 nucleotide sequence: TGCGCCAGCAAGGGACTAGCGGTCGGCGGGGAGCTGTTTTTT.

The chain links TRBV10-2 to TRBJ1-2; no clear D gene. V was cut by 2 bases and J by 0 bases, with 7 bases left in between. The CDR3 is 14 amino acids. Germline CDR1 and CDR2: WSHSY and SAAADI. CDR3 sequence reads: CASSEGPANYGYTF. DNA for the CDR3: TGCGCCAGCAGTGAGGGTCCAGCTAACTATGGCTACACCTTC.

The chain employs TRBV6-5 and TRBJ2-3, with TRBD2 matching 8 bases. The CDR3 loop spans 11 amino acids. J was trimmed by 13 bases and V by 7 bases; bases with no gene match: 7. Germline CDR1 MNHEY, CDR2 SVGAGI. As DNA, the CDR3 is TGTGCCAGCACCTTAGCGGGACTGGAGTATTTT. This codes for CASTLAGLEYF.

V and J are TRBV18 and TRBJ2-2; no reliable D call. In germline, CDR1 is KGHSH, CDR2 LQKENI. The CDR3 covers 16 residues. V lost 1 base to trimming and J lost 2 bases, with 11 bases between them. In DNA form, the CDR3 reads TGTGCCAGCTCACCACAGGGTACCACCAACACCGGGGAGCTGTTTTTT. Its translation is CASSPQGTTNTGELFF. Supplemented by reference TRBV18 and TRBJ2-2, the full variable domain reads NAGVMQNPRHLVRRRGQEARLRCSPMKGHSHVYWYRQLPEEGLKFMVYLQKENIIDESGMPKERFSAEFPKEGPSILRIQQVVRGDSAAYFCASSPQGTTNTGELFFGEGSRLTVL.

This rearrangement joins TRBV6-2 or TRBV6-3 to TRBJ1-1; unclear D gene. Germline loops: CDR1 MNHEY, CDR2 SVGEGT. V was trimmed by 6 bases and J by 10 bases, leaving 18 bases between them. The CDR3 is made up of 13 amino acids. The CDR3 nucleotides read TGTGCCAGCAGCCATTATCCCCCTTCGGGAGCTTTCTTT. As protein: CASSHYPPSGAFF.

The chain links TRBV7-2 to TRBJ1-2, with 7 bases matching TRBD1. The CDR3 contains 15 residues. CDR1 SGHTA and CDR2 FQGNSA come from the germline V gene. V trimming: 5 bases; J trimming: 2 bases; junction bases outside the gene matches: 8. The CDR3 is CASSPSTGSNYGYTF. Written as DNA, the CDR3 is TGTGCCAGCAGCCCATCGACAGGGAGCAACTATGGCTACACCTTC.

J is TRBJ1-6 and V is TRBV3-1 (or the pseudogene TRBV3-2), with D perhaps TRBD1 (5 bases). The CDR3 is 16 amino acids. In germline, CDR1 is LGHDT, CDR2 YNNKEL (reference sequence). Trimming shortened V by 2 bases and J by 5 bases, and 13 bases separated the two germline ends. The DNA for the CDR3 is TGTGCCAGCAGCCAAACGAGAGGACAAAATAATTCACCCCTCCACTTT. The encoded protein is CASSQTRGQNNSPLHF.

This clone occurred once. The CDR3 here is CASSQPGRSSGNTIYF. As DNA, the CDR3 is TGCGCCAGCAGCCAGCCGGGACGGTCCTCTGGAAACACCATATATTTT. The gene calls are TRBV4-1 and TRBJ1-3, with TRBD1 as a possible D gene (5 bases). Germline V gives CDR1 MGHRA, CDR2 YSYEKL. The CDR3 runs to 16 residues. Trimming took 3 bases from V and 0 from J, leaving 12 bases between them.

The chain combines TRBV30 with TRBJ2-2, with a possible D match to TRBD1 (5 bases). Deletions cut 4 bases from V and 2 bases from J, with 11 bases between. The CDR3 covers 14 residues. The V gene's germline CDR1 is GTSNPN and CDR2 SVGIG (reference sequence). CDR3 sequence: CAWIRQINTGELFF. The DNA for the CDR3 is TGTGCCTGGATCAGACAGATTAACACCGGGGAGCTGTTTTTT.

This chain uses TRBV9 with TRBJ1-1, with no clear D. The CDR3 length is 13 residues. Trimming left V 2 bases short and J 4 bases short, with 9 bases between. CDR1 is SGDLS and CDR2 is YYNGEE in the germline V gene. The CDR3 region is CASSVTGGTEAFF. The DNA of the CDR3 is TGTGCCAGCAGCGTGACCGGCGGCACTGAAGCTTTCTTT.

The genes are TRBV10-3 and TRBJ1-6, with unresolved D. Trimming cost V 0 bases and J 2 bases, with 8 bases left between them. The CDR3 contains 16 residues. Germline V CDR1 and CDR2: ENHRY, SYGVKD. CDR3 DNA: TGTGCCATCAGTGAGTCGAAAGGTACCTATAATTCACCCCTCCACTTT. This encodes CAISESKGTYNSPLHF.

The chain joins TRBV10-3 to TRBJ1-3; 7 nucleotides align to TRBD1. Germline V gene sequence: CDR1 ENHRY, CDR2 SYGVKD. CDR3 length equals 17 residues. The V segment lost 2 bases and the J segment 0 bases; nucleotides outside the gene matches: 7. The CDR3 nucleotides read TGTGCCATCAGTGAGAAAAACAGGGGAAGCTCTGGAAACACCATATATTTT. Protein product: CAISEKNRGSSGNTIYF.

The V call is TRBV11-1, the J call TRBJ2-1; TRBD1 matches 11 bases. Germline V CDR1 and CDR2: SGHAT, FQDESV (reference sequence). After removal of 5 bases from V and 7 bases from J, the junction contained 4 bases not matched to a gene. CDR3 length: 14 residues. This chain's CDR3 is CASSKDRGLNEQFF. CDR3 coding DNA: TGTGCCAGCAGCAAGGACAGGGGGCTAAATGAGCAGTTCTTC. Combining the CDR3 with reference TRBV11-1 and TRBJ2-1 gives the whole variable domain EAEVAQSPRYKITEKSQAVAFWCDPISGHATLYWYRQILGQGPELLVQFQDESVVDDSQLPKDRFSAERLKGVDSTLKIQPAELGDSAMYLCASSKDRGLNEQFFGPGTRLTVL.

The chain links TRBV5-6 to TRBJ1-1; D perhaps matches TRBD1 (6 bases). Deletions cut 9 bases from V and 1 base from J, with 16 bases between. Germline V gives CDR1 SGHDT, CDR2 YYEEEE. This CDR3 contains 14 residues. CDR3 DNA: TGTGCCACCACCGGCGGGGGGCAGAACACTGAAGCTTTCTTT. Its translation: CATTGGGQNTEAFF.

This clone was seen only once. The CDR3 bases are TGTGCCAGCAGTTTAAGACGGCTGGACACTGAAGCTTTCTTT. Its translation: CASSLRRLDTEAFF. This sequence joins TRBV2 and TRBJ1-1; D uncertain. The germline V and J ends were trimmed by 5 bases and 3 bases, with 13 bases remaining between them. Germline-derived CDR1 and CDR2 are SNHLY and FYNNEI. The CDR3 consists of 14 residues.

This sequence joins TRBV20-1 and TRBJ2-3; D call uncertain. Germline V gene sequence: CDR1 DFQATT, CDR2 SNEGSKA (reference sequence). V lost 7 bases, J lost 9 bases, and 11 bases lay in between. The CDR3 loop spans 10 amino acids. The CDR3 coding sequence is TGCAGTGTTCACCCCCGGACGCAGTATTTT. Its protein product is CSVHPRTQYF.

The genes are TRBV3-1 (or the pseudogene TRBV3-2) and TRBJ2-7; the match to TRBD1 covers 7 bases. The length of the CDR3 is 19 residues. Germline CDR1 reads LGHDT; CDR2 reads YNNKEL (reference sequence). Trimming took 2 bases from V and 8 from J; bases not matched to a gene: 24. The CDR3 coding sequence is TGTGCCAGCAGCCAAAGCCGTACGGCTAGGGACAGCCGGTCTTTTCAGCAGTACTTC. Translating it yields CASSQSRTARDSRSFQQYF.

V is TRBV7-3 and J is TRBJ2-7; TRBD1 might be the D (5 bases). The germline CDR1 and CDR2 sequences are SGHTA and FQGTGA. The CDR3 sequence is 15 residues long. Trimming took off 5 bases at V and 4 bases at J, with 18 bases between the two ends. Written as DNA, the CDR3 is TGTGCCAGCAGCCCAAGACAGAGACCGATGTACGAGCAGTACTTC. The encoded protein is CASSPRQRPMYEQYF.

This chain connects TRBV19 to TRBJ2-3; D gene unclear. V was pared by 3 bases and J by 0 bases, with 10 bases between. The V gene's germline CDR1 is LNHDA and CDR2 SQIVND (reference sequence). The CDR3 has 15 residues. The CDR3 protein is CASSMLASSTDTQYF. Written as DNA, the CDR3 is TGTGCCAGTAGTATGTTGGCTTCTAGCACAGATACGCAGTATTTT.

V gene TRBV5-1 combines with J gene TRBJ2-5, with D perhaps matching TRBD1 (6 bases). Trimming stripped 5 bases from V and 4 bases from J, with 12 bases between. Germline CDR1 and CDR2: SGHRS and YFSETQ. The CDR3 has 13 residues. The CDR3 loop reads CASRKTGGETQYF. CDR3 bases: TGCGCCAGCAGGAAGACAGGAGGAGAGACCCAGTACTTC.

The table lists this clone with a count of one. This rearrangement joins TRBV13 to TRBJ2-7, with D possibly matching TRBD1 (6 bases). The CDR3 is 12 amino acids. The germline CDR1 and CDR2 sequences are PRHDT and FYEKMQ (reference sequence). V was trimmed by 5 bases and J by 3 bases, leaving 8 bases between them. CDR3 protein: CASSQGYYEQYF. The CDR3 region has the DNA TGTGCCAGCAGCCAGGGGTACTACGAGCAGTACTTC.

V usage is TRBV4-3 and J usage is TRBJ2-7; D is undetermined. Germline assignment: CDR1 LGHNA and CDR2 YSLEER. The CDR3 runs 15 residues. V gave up 1 base and J gave up 3 bases, with 13 bases separating them. Written as DNA, the CDR3 is TGCGCCAGCAGCCAAGGCCCCGGTAAGGTCTACGAGCAGTACTTC. It is translated as CASSQGPGKVYEQYF.

This chain connects TRBV5-1 to TRBJ1-2; D is ambiguous. In germline, CDR1 is SGHRS, CDR2 YFSETQ. This CDR3 has 16 amino acids. The V end was cut by 0 bases, the J end by 5 bases, with 17 bases between. CDR3 nucleotides: TGCGCCAGCAGCTTGGAATCGTCCGGACCGGCATATGGCTACACCTTC. Protein sequence: CASSLESSGPAYGYTF.

The rearrangement links TRBV11-2 to TRBJ2-1; D perhaps matches TRBD1 (7 bases). The CDR3 is made up of 17 amino acids. V was clipped by 4 bases and J by 0 bases, with 16 bases between them. Germline V lookup: CDR1 SGHAT, CDR2 FQNNGV. CDR3 nucleotide sequence: TGTGCCAGCAGCTCGCGGGGCCGACAGGGCTCCTACAATGAGCAGTTCTTC. It codes for CASSSRGRQGSYNEQFF.

This clone was detected only once. This chain uses TRBV6-1 with TRBJ2-7; unclear D gene. Looked up from germline, CDR1 is MNHNS and CDR2 is SASEGT. Deletions cut 1 base from V and 7 bases from J, with 11 bases between. The CDR3 is 13 residues long. The CDR3 reads CASSEGDLWEQYF. The CDR3 nucleotides are TGTGCCAGCAGTGAAGGGGATTTATGGGAGCAGTACTTC.